These T cell receptor beta chains were read from a single sample in a study of blood T cell repertoires in COVID-19. Here immunoSEQ multiplex PCR was the method, and the copy in TCRdb shows in-frame clones only, minus some. The repertoire holds approximately 180,000 clones, approximately 82% seen once, with approximately 14% in the top ten. The sample comprised PBMCs or T cells enriched from blood (not recorded which). These receptors were obtained from a man in his fifties who had recovered from COVID-19. Each CDR3 is given with its conserved first and last residue. Each record gives: CDR3 length, D gene, J gene, V gene, clone size, CDR3 protein, CDR3 DNA. The D gene is left open where the match is weak. Not all rows give a size; the values are once, few, many and, for expanded clones, a class.

>14|NA|TRBJ1-5|TRBV28|many
CAEGEGQGNQPQHF
TGTGCCGAGGGGGAAGGCCAGGGCAATCAGCCCCAGCATTTT
>15|NA|TRBJ1-5|TRBV15|once
CATSFGQYSNQPQHF
TGTGCCACCAGCTTTGGACAGTATAGCAATCAGCCCCAGCATTTT
>13|NA|TRBJ2-7|TRBV7-2|many
CASSLGWAGEQYF
TGTGCCAGCAGCTTAGGGTGGGCGGGCGAGCAGTACTTC
>14|NA|TRBJ1-1|TRBV27|NA
CASSQLQQDTEAFF
TGTGCCAGCAGTCAGTTGCAACAGGACACTGAAGCTTTCTTT
>17|TRBD2|TRBJ2-3|TRBV27|NA
CASNYWSSGGNTDTQYF
TGTGCCAGCAATTACTGGAGTAGCGGGGGGAACACAGATACGCAGTATTTT
>16|TRBD2|TRBJ2-7|TRBV5-4|NA
CASSLAPSGGTYEQYF
TGTGCCAGCAGCTTGGCCCCTAGCGGGGGGACCTACGAGCAGTACTTC
>18|TRBD1|TRBJ1-2|TRBV30|once
CAWSAPPTGGKSRYGYTF
TGTGCCTGGAGTGCCCCTCCTACAGGGGGTAAGTCCCGCTATGGCTACACCTTC
>18|TRBD1|TRBJ1-1|TRBV11-3|NA
CASSPRGTGGASNTEAFF
TGTGCCAGCAGCCCGCGTGGGACAGGGGGCGCATCGAACACTGAAGCTTTCTTT
>13|NA|TRBJ2-1|TRBV28|NA
CASSADSYNEQFF
TGTGCCAGCAGTGCGGACTCTTACAATGAGCAGTTCTTC
>15|TRBD1|TRBJ1-4|TRBV23-1|NA
CASSHRQGKYEKLFF
TGCGCCAGCAGTCACCGACAGGGTAAGTACGAAAAACTGTTTTTT
>13|TRBD1|TRBJ2-5|TRBV6-4|NA
CASSRDREETQYF
TGTGCCAGCAGTCGGGACAGGGAAGAGACCCAGTACTTC
>16|NA|TRBJ1-1|TRBV7-6|NA
CASSLASVGANTEAFF
TGTGCCAGCAGCTTAGCGTCGGTGGGGGCCAACACTGAAGCTTTCTTT
>15|TRBD1|TRBJ1-1|TRBV30|NA
CAWSPLGQGDTEAFF
TGTGCCTGGAGTCCTCTGGGACAGGGGGACACTGAAGCTTTCTTT
>15|NA|TRBJ1-1|TRBV6-4|NA
CASRASSQGNTEAFF
TGTGCCAGCAGGGCAAGTTCACAGGGGAACACTGAAGCTTTCTTT
>15|TRBD1|TRBJ2-3|TRBV24-1|NA
CATSDSTGGTDTQYF
TGTGCCACCAGTGATTCTACAGGGGGCACAGATACGCAGTATTTT
>18|TRBD1|TRBJ1-4|TRBV10-3|NA
CAISAGAGGISANEKLFF
TGTGCCATCAGTGCGGGGGCAGGGGGTATTTCGGCTAATGAAAAACTGTTTTTT
>18|TRBD2|TRBJ2-3|TRBV9|NA
CASSVLAGGAFVTDTQYF
TGTGCCAGCAGCGTCCTAGCGGGGGGTGCTTTTGTCACAGATACGCAGTATTTT
>15|TRBD2|TRBJ2-7|TRBV6-5|once
CASSYGGLAFYEQYF
TGTGCCAGCAGTTACGGAGGACTAGCGTTTTACGAGCAGTACTTC
>13|NA|TRBJ1-5|TRBV12-3/TRBV12-4|NA
CASRVTSNQPQHF
TGTGCCAGCAGAGTGACATCAAATCAGCCCCAGCATTTT
>18|TRBD2|TRBJ2-2|TRBV28|NA
CAGSGTSGGGRVTGELFF
TGTGCCGGATCTGGGACTAGCGGGGGCGGTCGCGTCACCGGGGAGCTGTTTTTT
>13|NA|TRBJ1-1|TRBV10-1|once
CASRTQMNTEAFF
TGCGCCAGCAGGACTCAAATGAACACTGAAGCTTTCTTT
>14|NA|TRBJ1-4|TRBV7-2|NA
CASSLVWGYEKLFF
TGTGCCAGCAGCTTAGTATGGGGCTATGAAAAACTGTTTTTT
>16|TRBD1|TRBJ2-1|TRBV18|NA
CASSPSPGQGADEQFF
TGTGCCAGCTCGCCAAGCCCGGGACAGGGGGCCGATGAGCAGTTCTTC
>15|TRBD1|TRBJ1-3|TRBV5-1|NA
CASSDRGVSGNTIYF
TGCGCCAGCAGCGACAGGGGCGTCTCTGGAAACACCATATATTTT
>17|TRBD1|TRBJ1-1|TRBV9|NA
CASSVGGTGSLNTEAFF
TGTGCCAGCAGCGTAGGAGGGACAGGCAGTCTGAACACTGAAGCTTTCTTT
>13|NA|TRBJ1-5|TRBV2|NA
CASSEVSYQPQHF
TGTGCCAGCAGTGAAGTATCCTATCAGCCCCAGCATTTT
>13|NA|TRBJ1-4|TRBV12-3/TRBV12-4|NA
CASGNRINEKLFF
TGTGCCAGCGGCAACAGGATAAATGAAAAACTGTTTTTT
>14|TRBD1|TRBJ1-6|TRBV18|NA
CASSRDRVNSPLHF
TGTGCCAGCTCACGAGACAGGGTTAACTCACCCCTCCACTTT
>14|NA|TRBJ1-2|TRBV5-6|NA
CASSLGQGNYGYTF
TGTGCCAGCAGCTTGGGTCAGGGGAATTATGGCTACACCTTC
>15|TRBD1|TRBJ2-2|TRBV7-2|NA
CASSTRTGHTGELFF
TGTGCCAGCAGCACCCGGACAGGTCACACCGGGGAGCTGTTTTTT
>15|TRBD1|TRBJ2-7|TRBV19|NA
CASAKRGPSSYEQYF
TGTGCCAGTGCGAAGAGGGGGCCTAGCTCCTACGAGCAGTACTTC
>14|NA|TRBJ2-5|TRBV5-4|NA
CASSFSGYQETQYF
TGTGCCAGCAGCTTTTCAGGGTACCAAGAGACCCAGTACTTC
>15|NA|TRBJ1-6|TRBV2|NA
CASSGPVAGNSPLHF
TGTGCCAGCAGTGGCCCCGTCGCGGGCAATTCACCCCTCCACTTT
>13|NA|TRBJ1-3|TRBV18|NA
CASSSGSGNTIYF
TGTGCCAGCTCATCCGGCTCTGGAAACACCATATATTTT
>13|NA|TRBJ1-1|TRBV7-3|NA
CASSQLSTTEAFF
TGTGCCAGCAGCCAACTATCGACCACTGAAGCTTTCTTT
>14|TRBD1|TRBJ1-2|TRBV3-1/TRBV3-2|NA
CASSPRQGNYGYTF
TGTGCCAGCAGCCCCAGACAGGGAAACTATGGCTACACCTTC
>14|NA|TRBJ2-1|TRBV10-3|NA
CAISDRTTNNEQFF
TGTGCCATCAGTGACAGGACAACCAACAATGAGCAGTTCTTC
>14|TRBD1|TRBJ1-2|TRBV5-1|once
CASSTGTANYGYTF
TGCGCCAGCAGCACCGGGACAGCTAACTATGGCTACACCTTC
>14|NA|TRBJ1-2|TRBV18|NA
CASSPSGANYGYTF
TGTGCCAGCTCACCGTCAGGGGCTAACTATGGCTACACCTTC
>15|NA|TRBJ2-2|TRBV5-1|NA
CASSGSGMNTGELFF
TGCGCCAGCAGTGGGTCAGGAATGAACACCGGGGAGCTGTTTTTT
>13|NA|TRBJ2-5|TRBV5-4|NA
CASSLDSVETQYF
TGTGCCAGCAGCTTGGACTCGGTAGAGACCCAGTACTTC
>16|NA|TRBJ2-7|TRBV7-2|NA
CASSRPTSSDSYEQYF
TGTGCCAGCAGCCGTCCTACTAGCTCGGACTCCTACGAGCAGTACTTC
>12|NA|TRBJ2-1|TRBV5-1|NA
CASRADYNEQFF
TGCGCCAGCAGGGCGGATTACAATGAGCAGTTCTTC
>17|NA|TRBJ1-5|TRBV18|NA
CASSPRETGDSNQPQHF
TGTGCCAGCTCACCACGGGAGACGGGAGATAGCAATCAGCCCCAGCATTTT
>14|NA|TRBJ1-1|TRBV7-9|NA
CASSLANRNTEAFF
TGTGCCAGCAGCTTAGCTAACAGAAACACTGAAGCTTTCTTT
>14|TRBD1|TRBJ1-1|TRBV7-9|NA
CASSADRGHTEAFF
TGTGCCAGCAGCGCGGACAGGGGGCACACTGAAGCTTTCTTT
>15|NA|TRBJ1-2|TRBV30|once
CAWSLGGRGHYGYTF
TGTGCCTGGAGTCTGGGCGGCAGGGGACACTATGGCTACACCTTC
>14|NA|TRBJ1-2|TRBV30|NA
CAWGGQLQNYGYTF
TGTGCCTGGGGGGGACAACTGCAGAACTATGGCTACACCTTC
>13|NA|TRBJ1-1|TRBV6-5|NA
CASTWEVNTEAFF
TGTGCCAGCACTTGGGAGGTTAACACTGAAGCTTTCTTT
>15|NA|TRBJ1-4|TRBV7-9|NA
CASRRAGVNDEKLFF
TGTGCCAGCAGGCGCGCGGGGGTTAACGATGAAAAACTGTTTTTT